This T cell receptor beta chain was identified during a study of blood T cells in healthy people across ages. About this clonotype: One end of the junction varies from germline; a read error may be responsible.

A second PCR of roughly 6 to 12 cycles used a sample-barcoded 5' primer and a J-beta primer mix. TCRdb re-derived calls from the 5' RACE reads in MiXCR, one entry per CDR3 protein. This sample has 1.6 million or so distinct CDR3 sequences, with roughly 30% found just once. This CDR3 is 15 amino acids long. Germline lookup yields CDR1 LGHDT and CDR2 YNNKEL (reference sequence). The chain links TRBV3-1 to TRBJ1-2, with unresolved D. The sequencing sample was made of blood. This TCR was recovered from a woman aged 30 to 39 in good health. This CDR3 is CASSQRQALYYGHTF. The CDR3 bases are TGTGCCAGCAGCCAACGGCAGGCCTTGTACTATGGCCACACCTTC.